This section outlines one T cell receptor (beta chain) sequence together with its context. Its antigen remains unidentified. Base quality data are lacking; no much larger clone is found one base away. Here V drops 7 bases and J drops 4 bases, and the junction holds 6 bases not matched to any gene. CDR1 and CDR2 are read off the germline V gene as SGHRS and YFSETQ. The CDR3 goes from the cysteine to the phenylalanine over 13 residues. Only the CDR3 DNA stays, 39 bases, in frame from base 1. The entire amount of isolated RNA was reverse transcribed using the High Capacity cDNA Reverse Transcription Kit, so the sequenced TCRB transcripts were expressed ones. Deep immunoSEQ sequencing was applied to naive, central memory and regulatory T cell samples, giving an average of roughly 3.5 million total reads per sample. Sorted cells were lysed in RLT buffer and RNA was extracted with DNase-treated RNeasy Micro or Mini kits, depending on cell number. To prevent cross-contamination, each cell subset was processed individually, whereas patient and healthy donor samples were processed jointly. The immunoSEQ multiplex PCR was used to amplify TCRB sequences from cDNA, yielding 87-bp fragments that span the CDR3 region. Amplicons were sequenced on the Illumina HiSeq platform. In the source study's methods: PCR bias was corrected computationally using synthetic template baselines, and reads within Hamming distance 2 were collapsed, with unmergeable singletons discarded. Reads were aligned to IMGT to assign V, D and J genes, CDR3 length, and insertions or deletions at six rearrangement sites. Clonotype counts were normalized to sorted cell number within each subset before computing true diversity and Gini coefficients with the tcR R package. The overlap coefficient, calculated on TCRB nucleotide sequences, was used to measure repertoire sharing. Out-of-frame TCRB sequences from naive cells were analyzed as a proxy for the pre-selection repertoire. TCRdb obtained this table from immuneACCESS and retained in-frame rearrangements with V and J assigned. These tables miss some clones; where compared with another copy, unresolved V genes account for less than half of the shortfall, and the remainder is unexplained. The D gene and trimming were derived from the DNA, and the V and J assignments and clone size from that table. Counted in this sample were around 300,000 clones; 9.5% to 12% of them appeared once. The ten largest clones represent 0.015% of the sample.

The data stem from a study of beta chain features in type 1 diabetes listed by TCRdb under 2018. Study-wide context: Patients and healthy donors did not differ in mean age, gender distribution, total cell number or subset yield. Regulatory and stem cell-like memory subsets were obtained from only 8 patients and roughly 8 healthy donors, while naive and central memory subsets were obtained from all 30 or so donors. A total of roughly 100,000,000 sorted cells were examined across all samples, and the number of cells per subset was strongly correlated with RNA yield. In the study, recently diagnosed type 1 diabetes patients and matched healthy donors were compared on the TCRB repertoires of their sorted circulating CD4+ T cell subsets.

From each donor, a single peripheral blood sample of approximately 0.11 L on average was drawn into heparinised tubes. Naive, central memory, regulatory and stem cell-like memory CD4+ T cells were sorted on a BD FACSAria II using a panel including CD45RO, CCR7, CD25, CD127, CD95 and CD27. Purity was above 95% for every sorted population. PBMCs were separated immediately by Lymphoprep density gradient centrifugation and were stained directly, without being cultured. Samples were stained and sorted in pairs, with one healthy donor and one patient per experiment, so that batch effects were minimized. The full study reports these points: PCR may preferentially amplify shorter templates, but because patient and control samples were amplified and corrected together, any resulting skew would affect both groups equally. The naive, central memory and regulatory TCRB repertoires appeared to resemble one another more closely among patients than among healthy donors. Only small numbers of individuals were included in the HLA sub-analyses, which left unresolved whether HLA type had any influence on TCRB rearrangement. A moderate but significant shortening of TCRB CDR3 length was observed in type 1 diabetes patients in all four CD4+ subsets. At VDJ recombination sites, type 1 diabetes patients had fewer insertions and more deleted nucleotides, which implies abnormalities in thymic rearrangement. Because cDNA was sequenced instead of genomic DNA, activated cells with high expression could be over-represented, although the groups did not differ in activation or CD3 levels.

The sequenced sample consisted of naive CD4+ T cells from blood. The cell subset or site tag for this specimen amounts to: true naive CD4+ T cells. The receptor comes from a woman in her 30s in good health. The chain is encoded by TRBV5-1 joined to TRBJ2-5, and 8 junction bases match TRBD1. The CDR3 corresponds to CASSGQGGETQYF. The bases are TGCGCCAGCTCAGGACAGGGTGGAGAGACCCAGTACTTC.